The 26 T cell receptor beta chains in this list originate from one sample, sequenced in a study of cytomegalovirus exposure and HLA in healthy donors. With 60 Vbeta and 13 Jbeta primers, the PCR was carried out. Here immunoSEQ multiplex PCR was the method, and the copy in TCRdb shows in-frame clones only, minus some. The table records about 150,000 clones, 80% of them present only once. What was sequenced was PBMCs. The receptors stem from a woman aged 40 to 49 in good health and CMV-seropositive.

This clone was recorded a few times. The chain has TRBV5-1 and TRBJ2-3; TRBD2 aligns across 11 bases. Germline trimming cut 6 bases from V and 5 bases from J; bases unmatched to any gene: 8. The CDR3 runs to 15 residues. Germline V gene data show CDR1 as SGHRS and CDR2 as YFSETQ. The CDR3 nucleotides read TGCGCCAGCAACGTAGCGGGAGGGGGGGGAGATACGCAGTATTTT. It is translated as CASNVAGGGGDTQYF.

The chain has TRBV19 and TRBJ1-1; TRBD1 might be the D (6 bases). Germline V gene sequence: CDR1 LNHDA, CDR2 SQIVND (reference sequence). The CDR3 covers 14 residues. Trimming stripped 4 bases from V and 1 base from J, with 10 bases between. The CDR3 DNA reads TGTGCCAGTAGTAGGGACAACCAGAACACTGAAGCTTTCTTT. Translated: CASSRDNQNTEAFF.

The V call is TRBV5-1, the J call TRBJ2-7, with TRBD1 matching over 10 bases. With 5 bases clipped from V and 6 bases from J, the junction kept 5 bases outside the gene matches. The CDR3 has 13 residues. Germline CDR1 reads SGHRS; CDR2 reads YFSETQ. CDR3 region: CASSTGQGGEQYF. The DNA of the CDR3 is TGCGCCAGCAGTACAGGACAGGGGGGCGAGCAGTACTTC.

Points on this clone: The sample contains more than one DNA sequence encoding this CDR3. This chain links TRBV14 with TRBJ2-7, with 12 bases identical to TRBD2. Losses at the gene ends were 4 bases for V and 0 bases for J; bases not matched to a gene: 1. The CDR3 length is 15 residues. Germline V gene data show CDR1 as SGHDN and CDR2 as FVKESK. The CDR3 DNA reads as TGTGCCAGCAGCCCACTAGCGGGAGGCTCCTACGAGCAGTACTTC. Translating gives CASSPLAGGSYEQYF.

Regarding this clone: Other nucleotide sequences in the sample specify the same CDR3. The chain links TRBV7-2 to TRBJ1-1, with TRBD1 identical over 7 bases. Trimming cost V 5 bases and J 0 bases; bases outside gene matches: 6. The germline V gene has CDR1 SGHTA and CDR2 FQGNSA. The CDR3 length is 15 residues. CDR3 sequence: CASSPQGKLNTEAFF. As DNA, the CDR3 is TGTGCCAGCAGCCCACAGGGGAAGCTGAACACTGAAGCTTTCTTT.

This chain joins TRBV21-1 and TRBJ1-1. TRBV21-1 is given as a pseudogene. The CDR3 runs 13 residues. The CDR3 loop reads CATRRAGRSEAFF. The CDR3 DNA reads TGTGCCACTAGGAGGGCAGGGCGGTCTGAAGCTTTCTTT.

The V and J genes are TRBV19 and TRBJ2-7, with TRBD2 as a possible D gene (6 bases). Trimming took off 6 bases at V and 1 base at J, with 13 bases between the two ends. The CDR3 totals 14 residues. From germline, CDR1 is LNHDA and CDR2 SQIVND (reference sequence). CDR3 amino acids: CASREGGPSYEQYF. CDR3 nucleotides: TGTGCCAGTAGGGAGGGCGGGCCTTCCTACGAGCAGTACTTC.

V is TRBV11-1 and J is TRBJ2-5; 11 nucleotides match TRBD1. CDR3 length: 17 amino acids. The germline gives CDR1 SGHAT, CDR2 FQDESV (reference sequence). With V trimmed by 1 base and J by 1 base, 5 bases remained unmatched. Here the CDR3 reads CASSLDVGTGGQETQYF. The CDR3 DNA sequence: TGTGCCAGCAGCTTAGATGTGGGGACAGGGGGCCAAGAGACCCAGTACTTC. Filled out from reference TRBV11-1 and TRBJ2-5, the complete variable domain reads EAEVAQSPRYKITEKSQAVAFWCDPISGHATLYWYRQILGQGPELLVQFQDESVVDDSQLPKDRFSAERLKGVDSTLKIQPAELGDSAMYLCASSLDVGTGGQETQYFGPGTRLLVL.

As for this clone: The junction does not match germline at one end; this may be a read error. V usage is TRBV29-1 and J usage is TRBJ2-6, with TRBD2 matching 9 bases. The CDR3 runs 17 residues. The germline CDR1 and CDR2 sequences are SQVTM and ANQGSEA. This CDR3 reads CCVGISGSSTGANVLTF. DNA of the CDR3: TGCTGCGTTGGAATTAGCGGGAGTTCTACTGGGGCCAACGTCCTGACTTTC.

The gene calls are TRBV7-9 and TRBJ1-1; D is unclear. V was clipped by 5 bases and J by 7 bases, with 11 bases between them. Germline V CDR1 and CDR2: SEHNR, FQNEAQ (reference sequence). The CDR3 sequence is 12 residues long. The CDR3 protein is CASSLLSGEAFF. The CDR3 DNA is TGTGCCAGCAGCCTCCTTTCGGGTGAAGCTTTCTTT.

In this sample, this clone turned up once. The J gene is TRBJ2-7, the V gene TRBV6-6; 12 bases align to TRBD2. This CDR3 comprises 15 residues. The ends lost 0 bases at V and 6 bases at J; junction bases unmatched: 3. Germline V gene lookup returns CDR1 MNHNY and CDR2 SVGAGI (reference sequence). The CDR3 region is CASSYSTSGSSEQYF. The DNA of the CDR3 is TGTGCCAGCAGTTACTCGACTAGCGGGAGCTCCGAGCAGTACTTC.

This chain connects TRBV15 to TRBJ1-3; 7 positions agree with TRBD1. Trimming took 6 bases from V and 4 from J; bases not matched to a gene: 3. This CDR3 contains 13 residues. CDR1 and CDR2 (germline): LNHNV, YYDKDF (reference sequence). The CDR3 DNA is TGTGCCACCAGACCGGGACAGGGAAACACCATATATTTT. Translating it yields CATRPGQGNTIYF.

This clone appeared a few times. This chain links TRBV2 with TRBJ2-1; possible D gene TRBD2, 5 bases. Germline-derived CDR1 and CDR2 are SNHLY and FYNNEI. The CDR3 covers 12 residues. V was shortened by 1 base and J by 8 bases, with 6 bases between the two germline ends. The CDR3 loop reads CASSEVDYEQFF. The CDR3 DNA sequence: TGTGCCAGCAGTGAAGTGGACTATGAGCAGTTCTTC.

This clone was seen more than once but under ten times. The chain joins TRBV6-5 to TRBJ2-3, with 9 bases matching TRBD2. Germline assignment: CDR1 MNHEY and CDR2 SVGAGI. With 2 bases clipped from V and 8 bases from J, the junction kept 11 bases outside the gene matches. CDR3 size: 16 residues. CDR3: CASSYRAAGGTGTQYF. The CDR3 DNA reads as TGTGCCAGCAGTTACCGGGCAGCGGGAGGAACCGGTACGCAGTATTTT.

The CDR3 nucleotides read TGTGCCAGCAGTGAATTCGGGGTTATTGGTCAGCCCCAGCATTTT. Translating gives CASSEFGVIGQPQHF. The V and J genes are TRBV6-1 and TRBJ1-5; D not certain. Looked up from germline, CDR1 is MNHNS and CDR2 is SASEGT. The CDR3 has 15 residues. The V and J ends lost 2 bases and 6 bases respectively, with 14 bases between them.

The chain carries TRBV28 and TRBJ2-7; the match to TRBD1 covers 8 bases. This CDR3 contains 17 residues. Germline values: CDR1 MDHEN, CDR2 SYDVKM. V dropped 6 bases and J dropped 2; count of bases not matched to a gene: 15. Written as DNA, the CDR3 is TGTGCCAGCAGACGGACAGGGATGGGCGATCGCACCTACGAGCAGTACTTC. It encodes CASRRTGMGDRTYEQYF.

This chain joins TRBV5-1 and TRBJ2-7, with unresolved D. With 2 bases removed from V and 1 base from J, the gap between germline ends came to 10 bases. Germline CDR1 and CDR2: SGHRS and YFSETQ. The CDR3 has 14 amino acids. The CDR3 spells CASSFAAPSYEQYF. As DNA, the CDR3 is TGCGCCAGCAGCTTTGCGGCCCCGTCCTACGAGCAGTACTTC.

The CDR3 DNA reads TGTGCCAGCAGCTCGGGACAGGGAGGCGGGGCCAACGTCCTGACTTTC. As protein: CASSSGQGGGANVLTF. The rearrangement uses TRBV11-3 and TRBJ2-6; TRBD1 agrees at 9 bases. The CDR3 has 16 amino acids. J lost 4 bases, V lost 4 bases, and 5 bases had no gene match. Germline CDR1 reads SGHNT; CDR2 reads YENEEA.

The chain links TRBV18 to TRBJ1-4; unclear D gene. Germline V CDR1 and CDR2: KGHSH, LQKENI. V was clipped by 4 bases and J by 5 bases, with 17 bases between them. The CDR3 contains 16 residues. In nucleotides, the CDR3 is TGTGCCAGCTCACAACACCCGGGTACCGGGAATGAAAAACTGTTTTTT. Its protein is CASSQHPGTGNEKLFF. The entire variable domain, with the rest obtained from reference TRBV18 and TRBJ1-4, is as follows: NAGVMQNPRHLVRRRGQEARLRCSPMKGHSHVYWYRQLPEEGLKFMVYLQKENIIDESGMPKERFSAEFPKEGPSILRIQQVVRGDSAAYFCASSQHPGTGNEKLFFGSGTQLSVL.

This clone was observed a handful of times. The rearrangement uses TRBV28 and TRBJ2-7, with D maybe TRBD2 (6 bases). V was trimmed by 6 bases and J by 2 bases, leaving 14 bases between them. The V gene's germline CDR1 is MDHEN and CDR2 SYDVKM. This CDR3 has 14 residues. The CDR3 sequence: CASSARDWAYEQYF. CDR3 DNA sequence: TGTGCCAGCAGCGCCCGGGACTGGGCCTACGAGCAGTACTTC.

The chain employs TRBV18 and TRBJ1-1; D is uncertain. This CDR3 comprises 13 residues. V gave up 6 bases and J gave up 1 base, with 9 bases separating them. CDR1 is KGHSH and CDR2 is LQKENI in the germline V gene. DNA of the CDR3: TGTGCCAGCTCCTCCGTTAGGAACACTGAAGCTTTCTTT. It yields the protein CASSSVRNTEAFF.

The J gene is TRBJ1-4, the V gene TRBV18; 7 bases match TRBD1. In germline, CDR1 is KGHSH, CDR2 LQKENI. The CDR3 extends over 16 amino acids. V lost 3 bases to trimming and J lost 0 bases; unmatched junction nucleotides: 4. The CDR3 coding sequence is TGTGCCAGCTCACCTAGGACAGGATCAACTAATGAAAAACTGTTTTTT. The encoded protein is CASSPRTGSTNEKLFF.

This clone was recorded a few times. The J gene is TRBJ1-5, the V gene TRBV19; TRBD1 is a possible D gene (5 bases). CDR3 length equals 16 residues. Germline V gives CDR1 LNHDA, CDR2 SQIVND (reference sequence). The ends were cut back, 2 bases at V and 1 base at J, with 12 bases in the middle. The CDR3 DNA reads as TGTGCCAGTAGTATATCTCAGGGATTAAGCAATCAGCCCCAGCATTTT. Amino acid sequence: CASSISQGLSNQPQHF.

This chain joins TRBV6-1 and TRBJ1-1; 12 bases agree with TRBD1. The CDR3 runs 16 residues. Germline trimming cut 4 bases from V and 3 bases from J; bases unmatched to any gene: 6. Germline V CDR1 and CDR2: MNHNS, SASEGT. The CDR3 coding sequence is TGTGCCAGCAGTGGCCGGGACAGGGGGCGTCACACTGAAGCTTTCTTT. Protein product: CASSGRDRGRHTEAFF.

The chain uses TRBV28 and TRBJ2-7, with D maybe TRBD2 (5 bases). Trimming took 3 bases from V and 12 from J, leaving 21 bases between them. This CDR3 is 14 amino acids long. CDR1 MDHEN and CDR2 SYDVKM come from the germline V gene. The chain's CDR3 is CASSFPGALAPRYF. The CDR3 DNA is TGTGCCAGCAGTTTTCCGGGTGCCCTAGCCCCTCGGTACTTC.

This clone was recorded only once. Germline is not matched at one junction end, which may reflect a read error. The CDR3 DNA follows: TGTGCTAGCAGCCTACTTAGCGGTCCGAACACCGGGGAGCTGTTTTTT. This gives the protein CASSLLSGPNTGELFF. The chain combines TRBV7-7 with TRBJ2-2; D is perhaps TRBD2 (6 bases). From germline, CDR1 is SSHAT and CDR2 FNYEAQ (reference sequence). This CDR3 has 16 amino acids.